The sequence of this T cell receptor beta chain was determined in a study of T cells after somatic rescue of genetic block (dated by TCRdb to about 2020). In the study overall: The study assessed how robust, over the long term, a T-cell system was when the system had developed through somatic rescue of a genetic block in T-cell development.

Libraries were built with the immunoSEQ multiplex PCR assay. The clones in this table, taken by TCRdb from immuneACCESS, are in-frame only. Not every clone is retained; where verified, under half of the shortfall comes from an unresolved V gene, and the cause of the rest is unknown. This sample has around 50,000 clones in its table, and 90% to 96% of those were observed once. The ten largest clones add up to around 0.083% of the sample. Turning to this clone: The target of this receptor is not known. One base away there is no much larger clone; base qualities are not given.

Trimming costs V 4 bases and J 2 bases, and their ends lie 3 bases apart. From cysteine to phenylalanine, the CDR3 is 11 amino acids long. Only the CDR3 portion is preserved as DNA: 33 bases, with reading frame beginning at the first base. The sequenced sample was peripheral blood mononuclear cells (PBMCs). This chain joins TRBV23-1 to TRBJ2-7; no confident D gene assignment can be made. TRBV23-1 is labeled an ORF, and its function is uncertain. The sequence was collected from a child younger than two. In nucleotides, the sequence is TGCGCCAGCAGTCGGACCTACGAGCAGTACTTC. The resulting protein is CASSRTYEQYF.